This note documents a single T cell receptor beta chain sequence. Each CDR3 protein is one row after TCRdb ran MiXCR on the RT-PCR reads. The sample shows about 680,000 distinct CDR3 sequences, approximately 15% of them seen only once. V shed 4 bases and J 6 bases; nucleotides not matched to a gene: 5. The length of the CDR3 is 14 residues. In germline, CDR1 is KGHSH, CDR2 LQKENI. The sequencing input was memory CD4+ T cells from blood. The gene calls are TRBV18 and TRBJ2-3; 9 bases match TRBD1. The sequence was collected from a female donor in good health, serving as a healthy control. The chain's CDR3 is CASSRQGGLDTQYF. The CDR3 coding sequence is TGTGCCAGCTCACGACAGGGGGGCCTGGATACGCAGTATTTT.